This TCR beta chain appears in the sequencing data of a study of cytomegalovirus exposure and HLA in healthy donors. General study points: Later analysis found that TCR beta chains associated with HLA were more clonally expanded than other, equally common chains. Analysis performed later found approximately 17,000 TCR beta sequences associated with HLA alleles at 0.05 false discovery rate.

This clone was detected only once. Antigen: not known. With 60 Vbeta and 13 Jbeta primers, the PCR was carried out. Here immunoSEQ multiplex PCR was the method, and the copy in TCRdb shows in-frame clones only, minus some. Of about 180,000 clones detected, about three quarters appear once; the ten largest clones hold approximately 3.7%. CDR3 size: 15 residues. Germline V gene data show CDR1 as KGHSH and CDR2 as LQKENI. Trimming cost V 6 bases and J 1 base; bases outside gene matches: 4. The sequenced sample consisted of PBMCs. The TCR comes from a woman aged 60 to 75 in good health and CMV-seropositive. This rearrangement joins TRBV18 to TRBJ2-3; 10 bases match TRBD1. The CDR3, as DNA: TGTGCCAGCTCCCACGGGACAGGGGGCACAGATACGCAGTATTTT. The encoded protein is CASSHGTGGTDTQYF.